The 13 T cell receptor delta chains below were found in one sample sequenced in a study of γδ T cells in repeated Plasmodium falciparum infection. TCRdb called clones anew from the multiplex PCR reads with CATT. The sample consists of roughly 48,000 delta-chain clones, over 1.5% of them appearing once. Vgamma9/Vdelta2+ and Vdelta2-negative gammadelta T cells were flow-sorted from PBMC for bulk sequencing. Sequencing was performed on gamma-delta T cells from blood. All receptors derive from a pool of human donors (malaria-infected and uninfected, not separated).

The table lists this clone with a few counts. TCRdb pairs this DNA with a much larger clone's protein that differs at residue 14, likely a read error; the protein shown was translated from the DNA. No J gene was named, though the V gene is TRDV1; the table's TRDD3 call for D was not verified on the DNA. Germline V gene lookup returns CDR1 TSWWSYY and CDR2 QGS. This CDR3 contains 16 residues. CDR3 sequence (DNA): TGTGCTCTTGGGGAAACAAGGGCCGCGTACACCGATAAACACATCTTT. Its translation: CALGETRAAYTDKHIF.

A remark on this clone: TCRdb pairs this DNA with a much larger clone's protein that differs at residue 12, likely a read error; the protein shown was translated from the DNA. CDR3 amino acids: CALGEPTFLISSNDGGFRYTDKLIF. In DNA, the CDR3 is TGTGCTCTTGGGGAACCAACCTTCCTAATCTCTTCTAATGATGGGGGATTCCGGTACACCGATAAACTCATCTTT. The chain uses TRDV1 and TRDJ1, with D perhaps TRDD2 or TRDD3 (8 bases each). The J gene comes from matching the DNA to germline here; TCRdb lacks it. The length of the CDR3 is 25 residues. Trimming cost V 1 base and J 0 bases, with 39 bases left between them. Looked up from germline, CDR1 is TSWWSYY and CDR2 is QGS.

As regards this clone: With a much larger clone just one base away, this may be a read error. The sample carries other DNA sequences with the same CDR3. The chain carries TRDV1 and TRDJ1, with 10 bases fitting TRDD3. The CDR3 runs 21 residues. Per the germline V gene, CDR1 is TSWWSYY and CDR2 is QGS. The CDR3 sequence is CALGELGILFGGYAAPDKLIF. The CDR3 coding sequence is TGTGCTCTTGGGGAACTCGGGATCCTATTCGGGGGATACGCGGCCCCCGATAAACTCATCTTC.

Details on this clone: TCRdb attributes to this sequence the protein of a much larger clone, which differs from the DNA translation at residue 10; a read error is likely, and the protein displayed is translated from the DNA. V usage is TRDV1 and J usage is TRDJ1; 9 nucleotides align to TRDD3. TCRdb gives no J gene; it was assigned here by matching the DNA to germline. Germline V gene data show CDR1 as TSWWSYY and CDR2 as QGS. The CDR3 is made up of 22 amino acids. The V and J ends lost 5 bases and 0 bases, in that order; junction bases with no gene match: 25. CDR3 region: CALGPLEFLQSILGDYTDKLIF. The CDR3 coding sequence is TGTGCTCTTGGGCCCCTGGAATTCCTTCAATCTATACTGGGGGACTACACCGATAAACTCATCTTT.

As regards this clone: This probably arose from a read error, given a far larger clone one base away. Other DNA sequences in this specimen translate into the identical CDR3. The chain is built from TRDV2 and TRDJ1, with 13 nucleotides matching TRDD3. The J gene was not available in TCRdb and was assigned here by matching the DNA to germline segments. The CDR3 runs 14 residues. The germline gives CDR1 GEAIGNYY, CDR2 EKD. As DNA, the CDR3 is TGTGCCTGCGACACTGGGGGATACGGGGGTAAACTCATCTTT. Translating it yields CACDTGGYGGKLIF.

Regarding this clone: The protein held in TCRdb is that of a much larger clone and does not match this DNA's translation at residue 12, likely because of a read error; the protein shown is translated from the DNA. This chain uses TRDV1 with TRDJ4; D uncertain. Since TCRdb gives no J gene, matching the DNA to germline was used here to assign it. CDR3 length equals 17 residues. The ends were cut back, 3 bases at V and 1 base at J, with 21 bases in the middle. Germline V gene data show CDR1 as TSWWSYY and CDR2 as QGS. The CDR3 loop is CALGDQLFSGASRPLIF. In DNA, the CDR3 is TGTGCTCTTGGGGATCAGCTTTTTTCGGGAGCGAGCAGACCCCTGATCTTT.

This clone was recorded a few times. A single base is all that separates this from a far larger clone, so a read error is likely. Other DNA sequences in this sample translate to the same CDR3. The V gene is given as TRDV2, and no J gene call is available; the table calls TRDD3, which could not be checked here. The length of the CDR3 is 13 residues. From germline, CDR1 is GEAIGNYY and CDR2 EKD. CDR3 coding DNA: TGTGCCTGTGACCCCCTAGGGCACGATAAGCTCATCTTT. Amino acids: CACDPLGHDKLIF.

This clone was seen only a few times. TCRdb pairs this DNA with a much larger clone's protein that differs at residue 19, likely a read error; the protein shown was translated from the DNA. The V call is TRDV1, the J call TRDJ2; no definite D call. The end of the DNA aligns better with TRDJ1, so the J call may be wrong. The length of the CDR3 is 20 residues. CDR1 TSWWSYY and CDR2 QGS come from the germline V gene. Here the CDR3 reads CALGEPLARARSALTAQLIF. For the CDR3, the DNA is TGTGCTCTTGGGGAACCCCTAGCGCGGGCCCGGTCGGCTTTGACAGCACAACTCATCTTT.

On this clone itself: With only one base between it and a far larger clone, this is likely a read error. This same CDR3 is encoded by further DNA sequences in the sample. V and J are TRDV1 and TRDJ1; 10 nucleotides agree with TRDD3. Germline values: CDR1 TSWWSYY, CDR2 QGS. The CDR3 length is 17 residues. CDR3 amino acids: CALGEGVGGYDRDKLIF. Here the CDR3 DNA reads TGTGCTCTTGGGGAAGGAGTAGGGGGATACGATAGAGATAAGCTCATCTTT.

This clone is labeled medium-sized. Other DNA variants within this sample encode the same CDR3. The V call is TRDV1, the J call TRDJ1; a weak D match, TRDD2 (7 bases). Trimming removed 3 bases at V and 4 bases at J, with 33 bases between. Germline CDR1 is TSWWSYY and CDR2 is QGS. CDR3 length: 21 amino acids. This chain's CDR3 is CALGEVFLPSTLGINSDKLIF. Written as DNA, the CDR3 is TGTGCTCTTGGGGAGGTATTCCTACCCTCAACGCTGGGGATCAATAGCGATAAACTCATCTTT.

This clone was recorded a few times. TCRdb assigns this DNA the protein of a much larger clone, which departs from its translation at residue 11; this likely reflects a read error, and the protein shown comes from translating the DNA. The chain is built from TRDV1 and TRDJ1; D is unclear. TCRdb offers no J gene call, so here the DNA was matched to germline to obtain one. The CDR3 extends over 19 amino acids. The germline V gene has CDR1 TSWWSYY and CDR2 QGS. V dropped 6 bases and J dropped 2 bases, with 28 bases sitting between them. DNA of the CDR3: TGTGCTCTTGGAGCCGGAGGAATCCCGTGGACACTCCGAACCGATAAACTCATCTTT. Its protein is CALGAGGIPWTLRTDKLIF.

This clone was counted between two and nine times. The protein in TCRdb stems from a much larger clone and differs at residue 14 from this DNA's translation, likely a read error; here the protein is translated from the DNA. This sequence joins TRDV2 and TRDJ1, with TRDD3 identical over 11 bases. TCRdb does not report a J gene; here it was assigned by matching the DNA to germline references. Germline values: CDR1 GEAIGNYY, CDR2 EKD. The CDR3 is 17 residues long. The CDR3 spells CACDSVLGDRTSDELIF. In nucleotides, the CDR3 is TGTGCCTGTGACTCAGTACTGGGGGATAGAACATCCGATGAACTCATCTTT.

In the case of this clone: With only one base between it and a far larger clone, this is likely a read error. Other DNA sequences in this sample translate to the same CDR3. CDR3 loop: CALGEPWAFLRGDGDKLIF. The CDR3 coding sequence is TGTGCTCTTGGGGAGCCTTGGGCCTTCCTACGGGGGGATGGCGATAAACTCATCTTT. This chain connects TRDV1 to TRDJ1, with 9 bases that match TRDD2. TCRdb does not report a J gene; here it was assigned by matching the DNA to germline references. Germline V gene lookup returns CDR1 TSWWSYY and CDR2 QGS. This CDR3 has 19 residues. V lost 3 bases, J lost 4 bases, and 18 bases stayed unmatched.